Given below is one TCR beta chain in context. Its antigen remains unidentified. Unique molecular identifiers featured in each of the TCR beta cDNA libraries. T cells numbering about 0.95 to 11 million gave rise to about 490,000 cDNA molecules. Via MiXCR, TCRdb re-called the PCR reads, giving one row per CDR3 protein. The repertoire holds roughly 430,000 distinct CDR3 sequences, approximately 39% seen once, with approximately 7.1% in the top ten. In germline, CDR1 is SQVTM, CDR2 ANQGSEA. This CDR3 comprises 15 residues. V trimming: 0 bases; J trimming: 1 base; junction bases outside the gene matches: 5. This sample is part of a study of post-analysis software for immune sequencing data. Across the study: The courses of disease that were included comprised relapsing-remitting, secondary progressive and progressive-relapsing multiple sclerosis.

General study points: Comparison with controls showed significantly lower normalized Chao1 diversity in multiple sclerosis patients. Relative to controls, patients had about 5 TRBV segments at higher frequency, with TRBV5-6, TRBV5-1 and TRBV20-1 among these. Analysis by F measure revealed that same-batch samples clustered strongly together.

This receptor was identified in a girl aged 2-10 years with multiple sclerosis. Source material: blood. The chain uses TRBV29-1 and TRBJ2-5; 7 bases map to TRBD1. CDR3 DNA: TGCAGCGTTGAAGAACAGGGGATGGCCCAAGAGACCCAGTACTTC. It specifies CSVEEQGMAQETQYF.